This T cell receptor (beta chain) emerged from a study of cytomegalovirus exposure and HLA in healthy donors. Study conclusions and caveats: A prior analysis recorded that most TCR beta V segments were productive about 87% or about 30% of the time. In a later analysis, specific HLA alleles were associated with 16,000 or so TCR beta sequences at a 0.05 false discovery rate.

The PCR was carried out with 60 Vbeta primers and 13 Jbeta primers. Repertoires were generated with immunoSEQ multiplex PCR, while TCRdb's copy carries only in-frame clones and drops some. The sample has more than 150,000 clones, roughly 84% seen once; the top ten hold approximately 1.2%. Note on this clone: The antigen is not known.

The CDR3 is made up of 16 amino acids. The germline CDR1 and CDR2 sequences are SNHLY and FYNNEI. J lost 2 bases, V lost 7 bases, and 5 bases had no gene match. V gene TRBV2 combines with J gene TRBJ2-2, with 12 bases identical to TRBD2. This TCR was sampled from a girl aged 2 to 9 in good health and CMV-seropositive. Sequenced material: PBMCs. This chain's CDR3 is CASTTGLAGNTGELFF. CDR3 nucleotides: TGTGCCAGCACCACCGGACTAGCGGGAAACACCGGGGAGCTGTTTTTT.